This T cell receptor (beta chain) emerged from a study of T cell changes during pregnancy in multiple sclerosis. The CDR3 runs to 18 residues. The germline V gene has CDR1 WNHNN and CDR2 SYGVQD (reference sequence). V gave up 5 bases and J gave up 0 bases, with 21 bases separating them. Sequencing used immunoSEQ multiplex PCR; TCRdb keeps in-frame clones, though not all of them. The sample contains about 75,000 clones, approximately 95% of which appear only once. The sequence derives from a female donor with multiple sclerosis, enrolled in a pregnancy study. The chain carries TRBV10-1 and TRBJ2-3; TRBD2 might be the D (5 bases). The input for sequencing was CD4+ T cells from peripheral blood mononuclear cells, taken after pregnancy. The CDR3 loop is CASSTSSRDARSTDTQYF. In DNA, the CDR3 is TGCGCCAGCAGTACCAGCTCCCGGGATGCTCGGAGCACAGATACGCAGTATTTT.